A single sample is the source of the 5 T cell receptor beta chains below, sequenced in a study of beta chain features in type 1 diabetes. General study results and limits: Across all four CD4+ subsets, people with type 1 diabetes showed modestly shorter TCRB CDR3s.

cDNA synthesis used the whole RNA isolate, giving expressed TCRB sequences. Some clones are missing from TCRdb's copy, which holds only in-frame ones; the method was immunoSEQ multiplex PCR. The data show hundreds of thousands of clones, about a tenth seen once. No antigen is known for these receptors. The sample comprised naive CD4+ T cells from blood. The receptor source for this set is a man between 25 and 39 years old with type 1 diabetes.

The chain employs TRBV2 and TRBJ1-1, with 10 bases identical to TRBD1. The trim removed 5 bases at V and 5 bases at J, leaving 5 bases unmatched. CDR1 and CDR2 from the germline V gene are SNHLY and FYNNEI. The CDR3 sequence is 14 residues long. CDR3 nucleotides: TGTGCCAGCAGTTGGGACAGGGGAGGGACTGAAGCTTTCTTT. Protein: CASSWDRGGTEAFF.

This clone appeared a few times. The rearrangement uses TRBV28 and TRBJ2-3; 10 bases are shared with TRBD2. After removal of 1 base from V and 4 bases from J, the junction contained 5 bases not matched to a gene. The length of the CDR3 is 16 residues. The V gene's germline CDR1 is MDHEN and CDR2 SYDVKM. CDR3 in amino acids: CASSLFLAGDADTQYF. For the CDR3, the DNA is TGTGCCAGCAGTTTATTTCTAGCGGGGGACGCAGATACGCAGTATTTT.

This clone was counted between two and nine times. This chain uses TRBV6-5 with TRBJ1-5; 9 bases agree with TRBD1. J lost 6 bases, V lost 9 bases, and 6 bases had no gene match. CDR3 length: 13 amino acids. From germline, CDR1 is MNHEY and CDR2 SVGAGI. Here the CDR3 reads CASYRGLGQPQHF. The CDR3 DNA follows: TGTGCCAGTTACAGGGGGCTTGGTCAGCCCCAGCATTTT.

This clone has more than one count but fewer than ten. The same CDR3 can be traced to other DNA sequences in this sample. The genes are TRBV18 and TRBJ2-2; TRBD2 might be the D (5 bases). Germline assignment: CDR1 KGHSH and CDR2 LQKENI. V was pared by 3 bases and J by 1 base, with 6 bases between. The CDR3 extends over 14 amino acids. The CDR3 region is CASSPGRNTGELFF. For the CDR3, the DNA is TGTGCCAGCTCACCGGGGAGGAACACCGGGGAGCTGTTTTTT.

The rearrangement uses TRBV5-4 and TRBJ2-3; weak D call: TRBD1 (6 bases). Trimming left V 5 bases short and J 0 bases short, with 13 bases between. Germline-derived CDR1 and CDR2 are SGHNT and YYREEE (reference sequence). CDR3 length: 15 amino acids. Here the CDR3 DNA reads TGTGCCAGCAGATCCACAGGGATTAGCACAGATACGCAGTATTTT. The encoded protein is CASRSTGISTDTQYF.